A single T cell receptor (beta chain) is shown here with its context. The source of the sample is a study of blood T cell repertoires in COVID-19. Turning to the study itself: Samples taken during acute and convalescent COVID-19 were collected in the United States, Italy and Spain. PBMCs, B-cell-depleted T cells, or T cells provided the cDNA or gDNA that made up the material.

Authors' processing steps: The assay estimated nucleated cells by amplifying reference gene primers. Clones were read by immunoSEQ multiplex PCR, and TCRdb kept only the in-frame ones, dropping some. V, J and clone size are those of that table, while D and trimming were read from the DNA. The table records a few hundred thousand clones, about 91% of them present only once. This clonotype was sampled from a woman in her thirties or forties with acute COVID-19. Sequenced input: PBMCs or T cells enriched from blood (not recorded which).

The DNA of the CDR3 is TGTGCCAGTAGTCGCTCTTTTGGGACAGATAATTCACCCCTCCACTTT. Translation: CASSRSFGTDNSPLHF. The rearrangement uses TRBV19 and TRBJ1-6; 7 bases map to TRBD1. Trimming removed 5 bases from V and 5 bases from J; junction bases left unmatched: 9. The CDR3 totals 16 residues. Germline V CDR1 and CDR2: LNHDA, SQIVND (reference sequence).